The 19 T cell receptor beta chains listed next were all sequenced from one sample in a study of Ad26.COV2.S vaccination and SARS-CoV-2 variants. Here immunoSEQ multiplex PCR was the method, and the copy in TCRdb shows in-frame clones only, minus some. The profile covers approximately 460,000 clones, with approximately 90% appearing a single time and approximately 1.7% taken by the ten largest. Treatment denoted: 15 to 20 received Ad26.COV2.S at low or high dose, single or two shots; five or six received placebo; per-sample allocation not given. Sampling occurred on day 63 after the first vaccine or placebo injection. The material sequenced was peripheral blood, taken in a trial of Ad26.COV2.S vaccine versus placebo. These receptor sequences come from a person between 18 and 65 years old who received the Ad26.COV2.S COVID-19 vaccine or a placebo.

This clone was seen a few times. The chain is built from TRBV30 and TRBJ1-6, with D tentatively TRBD1 (5 bases). The germline V gene has CDR1 GTSNPN and CDR2 SVGIG (reference sequence). The V and J ends lost 2 bases and 5 bases respectively, with 7 bases between them. CDR3 length: 13 amino acids. The CDR3 here is CAWSQQDNSPLHF. DNA of the CDR3: TGTGCCTGGAGTCAACAGGATAATTCACCCCTCCACTTT.

The V gene is TRBV18, the J gene TRBJ1-3; D unresolved. Trimming stripped 5 bases from V and 0 bases from J, with 5 bases between. This CDR3 has 13 amino acids. Germline V lookup: CDR1 KGHSH, CDR2 LQKENI. DNA of the CDR3: TGTGCCAGCTCATTTGGCTCTGGAAACACCATATATTTT. Translation gives CASSFGSGNTIYF.

The rearrangement links TRBV6-5 to TRBJ2-3; 9 bases map to TRBD2. CDR1 MNHEY and CDR2 SVGAGI come from the germline V gene. V lost 6 bases and J lost 3; bases outside the gene matches: 7. This CDR3 contains 15 residues. The CDR3 DNA reads as TGTGCCAGCAGCCTTAGCGGGAGACGGACAGATACGCAGTATTTT. As protein: CASSLSGRRTDTQYF.

This clone has a count of ten or more. The rearrangement uses TRBV25-1 and TRBJ2-7, with TRBD1 identical over 7 bases. Germline assignment: CDR1 MGHDK and CDR2 SYGVNS. Trimming took 8 bases from V and 3 from J; bases not matched to a gene: 4. CDR3 length: 12 residues. CDR3 in DNA: TGTGCCAGCCAGGACAGGTTCTACGAGCAGTACTTC. This translates into CASQDRFYEQYF.

The V and J genes are TRBV3-1 (or the pseudogene TRBV3-2) and TRBJ1-1; D ambiguous. The V end was cut by 4 bases, the J end by 1 base, with 13 bases between. From germline, CDR1 is LGHDT and CDR2 YNNKEL (reference sequence). The CDR3 has 15 residues. CDR3 residues: CASSPKQGQNTEAFF. DNA of the CDR3: TGTGCCAGCAGCCCTAAACAAGGCCAGAACACTGAAGCTTTCTTT.

This sequence joins TRBV12-3 or TRBV12-4 and TRBJ1-5, with a tentative D call TRBD1 (5 bases). This CDR3 contains 13 residues. Trimming removed 6 bases from V and 0 bases from J, with 6 bases in between. The CDR3 protein is CASRDSSNQPQHF. In DNA form, the CDR3 reads TGTGCCAGCAGAGACAGTAGCAATCAGCCCCAGCATTTT.

The rearrangement joins TRBV27 to TRBJ2-1; either TRBD1 or TRBD2 may fit D (5 bases each). This CDR3 comprises 15 residues. Trimming cost V 6 bases and J 6 bases, with 18 bases left between them. Germline CDR1 MNHEY, CDR2 SMNVEV (reference sequence). Here the CDR3 DNA reads TGTGCCAGCAGCGGGACCCGGAGTCTTATCAATGAGCAGTTCTTC. It encodes CASSGTRSLINEQFF.

The chain joins TRBV24-1 to TRBJ2-5; D may be TRBD1 or TRBD2 (5 bases each). V gave up 3 bases and J gave up 5 bases, with 15 bases separating them. Germline V gene lookup returns CDR1 KGHDR and CDR2 SFDVKD. This CDR3 region has 15 residues. CDR3 region: CATSDPGRSPETQYF. CDR3 sequence (DNA): TGTGCCACCAGTGATCCGGGACGGTCTCCGGAGACCCAGTACTTC.

The J gene is TRBJ1-5, the V gene TRBV6-5; D ambiguous. Germline V gives CDR1 MNHEY, CDR2 SVGAGI. CDR3 length: 14 amino acids. V shed 4 bases and J shed 0 bases, with 7 bases lying between them. The CDR3 here is CASSWLNSNQPQHF. The CDR3 region has the DNA TGTGCCAGCAGTTGGTTGAATAGCAATCAGCCCCAGCATTTT.

The rearrangement joins TRBV10-3 to TRBJ2-7; a weak D match, TRBD1 (6 bases). V was shortened by 11 bases and J by 3 bases, with 17 bases between the two germline ends. The CDR3 runs to 13 residues. Looked up from germline, CDR1 is ENHRY and CDR2 is SYGVKD. For the CDR3, the DNA is TGTGCCGCCTCCGGGACAACCAACTACGAGCAGTACTTC. Translating it yields CAASGTTNYEQYF.

V usage is TRBV5-1 and J usage is TRBJ1-4, with D uncertain. Trimming pared 2 bases from V and 1 base from J, leaving 15 bases between. The CDR3 consists of 17 residues. Germline CDR1 reads SGHRS; CDR2 reads YFSETQ. CDR3 nucleotides: TGCGCCAGCAGCTTCTTTGAATTGGGTGGAACTAATGAAAAACTGTTTTTT. Amino acid sequence: CASSFFELGGTNEKLFF.

This clone has a handful of counts. This chain connects TRBV7-9 to TRBJ2-7; 7 bases align to TRBD2. CDR3 length: 14 residues. The V and J ends lost 3 bases and 5 bases, in that order; junction bases with no gene match: 7. Germline CDR1 is SEHNR and CDR2 is FQNEAQ (reference sequence). CDR3 nucleotides: TGTGCCAGCAGCTTTTGGACTAGGACCCACGAGCAGTACTTC. It codes for CASSFWTRTHEQYF. Drawing the rest from reference TRBV7-9 and TRBJ2-7, the complete variable domain is DTGVSQNPRHKITKRGQNVTFRCDPISEHNRLYWYRQTLGQGPEFLTYFQNEAQLEKSRLLSDRFSAERPKGSFSTLEIQRTEQGDSAMYLCASSFWTRTHEQYFGPGTRLTVT.

This clone was picked up one time. The chain has TRBV6-2 or TRBV6-3 and TRBJ2-7; D may be TRBD2 (6 bases). V was pared by 5 bases and J by 5 bases, with 13 bases between. The V gene's germline CDR1 is MNHEY and CDR2 SVGEGT. This CDR3 comprises 13 residues. This CDR3 is CASSRDGSHEQYF. DNA of the CDR3: TGTGCCAGCAGTAGGGACGGGAGCCACGAGCAGTACTTC.

The rearrangement links TRBV28 to TRBJ1-2, with 7 bases that match TRBD1. In germline, CDR1 is MDHEN, CDR2 SYDVKM. The CDR3 totals 13 residues. The junction had 8 bases not matched to a gene; V was cut back by 6 bases and J by 7 bases. Here the CDR3 reads CASSRDSEAGYTF. CDR3 nucleotide sequence: TGTGCCAGCAGCCGGGACAGTGAGGCTGGCTACACCTTC.

The count of this clone is one. The chain has TRBV7-9 and TRBJ1-5; D perhaps matches TRBD1 (5 bases). Trimming cost V 1 base and J 5 bases, with 12 bases left between them. The CDR3 is made up of 15 amino acids. Per germline, CDR1 SEHNR and CDR2 FQNEAQ (reference sequence). The CDR3 bases are TGTGCCAGCAGCTTAGGGGGCGGTCGCGATCAGCCCCAGCATTTT. Its protein is CASSLGGGRDQPQHF.

The CDR3 loop reads CASSLGREQNYGYTF. CDR3 DNA sequence: TGCGCCAGCAGCCTTGGGAGGGAACAGAACTATGGCTACACCTTC. J is TRBJ1-2 and V is TRBV4-3; D uncertain. The CDR3 spans 15 residues. With 4 bases removed from V and 2 bases from J, the gap between germline ends came to 14 bases. Germline values: CDR1 LGHNA, CDR2 YSLEER.

Details on this clone: This specimen includes other DNA sequences encoding the same CDR3. The rearrangement uses TRBV12-3 or TRBV12-4 and TRBJ1-5; 8 bases line up with TRBD1. Losses at the gene ends were 6 bases for V and 4 bases for J; bases not matched to a gene: 2. The CDR3 contains 13 residues. As DNA, the CDR3 is TGTGCCAGCAGCGGGACAGGTAATCAGCCCCAGCATTTT. It is translated as CASSGTGNQPQHF.

This clone was detected once. The chain recombines TRBV4-1 with TRBJ2-7; the D call may be TRBD1 or TRBD2 (6 bases each). Germline lookup yields CDR1 MGHRA and CDR2 YSYEKL. The V end lost 4 bases, the J end lost 0 bases, and 13 bases lay between the germline ends. This CDR3 is built from 15 residues. CDR3 sequence reads: CASSPGGHVSYEQYF. CDR3 DNA: TGCGCCAGCAGCCCCGGGGGACACGTCTCCTACGAGCAGTACTTC.

This clone was seen more than once but under ten times. The chain's CDR3 is CASSLGDRGRDSPLHF. For the CDR3, the DNA is TGTGCCAGCAGCTTAGGGGACAGGGGGAGGGATTCACCCCTCCACTTT. This chain joins TRBV7-2 and TRBJ1-6, with 11 positions matching TRBD1. Germline CDR1 and CDR2: SGHTA and FQGNSA. Losses at the gene ends were 1 base for V and 8 bases for J; bases not matched to a gene: 4. This CDR3 has 16 residues.